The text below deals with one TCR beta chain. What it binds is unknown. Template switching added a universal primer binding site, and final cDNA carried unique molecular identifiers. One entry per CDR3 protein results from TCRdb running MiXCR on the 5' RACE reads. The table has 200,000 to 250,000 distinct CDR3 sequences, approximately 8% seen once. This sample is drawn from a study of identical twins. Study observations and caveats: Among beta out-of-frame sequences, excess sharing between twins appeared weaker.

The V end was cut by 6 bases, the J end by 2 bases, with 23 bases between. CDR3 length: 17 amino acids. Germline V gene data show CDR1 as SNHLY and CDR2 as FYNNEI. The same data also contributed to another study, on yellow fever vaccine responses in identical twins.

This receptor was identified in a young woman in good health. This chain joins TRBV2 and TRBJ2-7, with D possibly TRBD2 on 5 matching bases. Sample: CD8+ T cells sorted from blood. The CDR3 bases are TGTGCCAGCAGGCTAGCCGGAGTCCCTGGCGGTACCTACGAGCAGTACTTC. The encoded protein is CASRLAGVPGGTYEQYF.